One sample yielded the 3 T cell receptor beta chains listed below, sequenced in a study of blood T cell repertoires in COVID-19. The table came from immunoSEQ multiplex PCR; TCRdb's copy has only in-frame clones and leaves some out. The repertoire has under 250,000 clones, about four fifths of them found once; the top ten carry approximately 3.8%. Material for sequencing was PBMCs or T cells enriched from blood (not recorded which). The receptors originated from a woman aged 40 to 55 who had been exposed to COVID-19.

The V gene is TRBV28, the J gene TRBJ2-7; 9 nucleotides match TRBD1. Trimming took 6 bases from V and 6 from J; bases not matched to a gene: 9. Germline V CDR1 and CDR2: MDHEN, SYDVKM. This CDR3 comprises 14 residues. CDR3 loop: CASSGTGKGTEQYF. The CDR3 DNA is TGTGCCAGCAGCGGGACAGGGAAAGGAACCGAGCAGTACTTC.

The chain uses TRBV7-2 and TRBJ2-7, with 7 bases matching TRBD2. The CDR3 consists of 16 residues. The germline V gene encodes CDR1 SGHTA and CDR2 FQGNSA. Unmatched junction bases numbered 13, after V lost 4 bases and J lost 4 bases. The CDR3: CASSWGGGIVGYEQYF. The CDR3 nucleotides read TGTGCCAGCAGCTGGGGCGGGGGAATTGTAGGGTACGAGCAGTACTTC.

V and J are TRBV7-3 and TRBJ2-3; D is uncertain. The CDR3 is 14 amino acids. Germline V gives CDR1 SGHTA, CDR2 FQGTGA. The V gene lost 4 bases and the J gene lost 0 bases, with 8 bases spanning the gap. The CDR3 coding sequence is TGTGCCAGCAGCTATGCGCCTAGCACAGATACGCAGTATTTT. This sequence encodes CASSYAPSTDTQYF.